This T cell receptor beta chain stems from a study of T cell responses to AZD1222 COVID-19 vaccine (dated by TCRdb to the early 2020s). Some background on the complete study: TCR sequencing covered roughly 230 trial participants: 207 given two doses of AZD1222 and 26 given two doses of MenACWY control vaccine. Trial participants were enrolled by age into subgroups of 18-55, 56-69 and 70-plus years, and 148, 28 and 57 TCR-sequenced participants, respectively, were included in these subgroups. General study outcomes and caveats: A significant rise in spike-specific TCR breadth and depth was observed after two AZD1222 doses relative to day 0 and relative to MenACWY recipients. Vaccine-associated CD4 TCRs spanned the whole spike protein, with dominant responses in regions 160-218 and 743-854. Most participants were white British and females outnumbered males, and the authors suggested that clonal diversity may have been underestimated. The 56-69-year group was small, and its depth increase did not reach significance, likely because of low power. Nearly half of unique spike-specific TCRs reportedly recognized epitopes outside regions mutated in the B.1.351 and B.1.1.7 variants. Conclusions about previously exposed vaccinees were limited because only six or seven AZD1222 recipients were SARS-CoV-2 seropositive at baseline. Because no day 14 peak-response samples were available, repertoires were characterized only after the peak T cell response.

For this chain, trimming is 1 base at the V end and 1 base at the J end, and the number of junction bases without a gene match is 10. From the cysteine up to the phenylalanine, the CDR3 has a length of 18 residues. Just CDR3 DNA is preserved here, 54 bases in frame from base 1. The germline V gene sets CDR1 to SGHVS and CDR2 to FQNEAQ. What the time point label conveys for this sample: about 28 days (+/-7) after the second vaccine dose. AZD1222 recipients with second doses at about 4 weeks or about 12 weeks were pooled, because spike-specific TCR depth and breadth did not differ between schedules. Vaccinee samples came from UK trials COV001 and COV002, including a single-blind randomized controlled phase 2/3 trial of AZD1222 (ChAdOx1 nCoV-19) in healthy adults. For TCRbeta chain sequencing, PBMC samples were collected from trial participants at day 0 and at day 28 after the second dose. This clone was observed a single time. Its antigen has not been determined. Base qualities are not provided; no much larger clone lies one nucleotide away.

The CDR3 regions of human TCRbeta chains were subjected to immunosequencing. Per the authors' processing: Repertoire TCRs were matched against a reference library of SARS-CoV-2-specific TCRs generated with the MIRA antigen-specificity platform. Breadth meant the fraction of unique TCRs that were SARS-CoV-2-associated, whereas depth meant the fraction of total T cells that were SARS-CoV-2-associated. Using the MIRA data, each spike-specific TCR was assigned both to the spike region to which the TCR was reactive and to a CD4 or CD8 class. Log10-transformed breadth and depth values were compared by one-way ANOVA with Sidak's multiple comparisons tests. The table comes from immuneACCESS by way of TCRdb, which keeps in-frame sequences with V and J called. Part of the clones is missing from these tables; in studies checked, under half for an unresolved V gene and the rest for unknown reasons. V and J calls plus clone size are reproduced from that table; the DNA served to infer D and trimming. The table for this sample lists 85,000 or so clones; about 93% of them were counted only once. The ten largest clones take up more than 9% of the sample.

The receptor was isolated from an adult who received the AZD1222 COVID-19 vaccine. Sequencing was performed on peripheral blood, taken 28 days after the second AZD1222 dose. The sequence links TRBV7-8 to TRBJ2-5; 9 middle bases align to TRBD2. The CDR3 here reads CASSLEFSGRGIQETQYF. The DNA sequence reads TGTGCCAGCAGCTTAGAGTTTAGCGGGAGAGGGATCCAAGAGACCCAGTACTTC. Reference TRBV7-8 and TRBJ2-5 genes cover what lies past the CDR3, so the full variable domain is GAGVSQSPRYKVAKRGQDVALRCDPISGHVSLFWYQQALGQGPEFLTYFQNEAQLDKSGLPSDRFFAERPEGSVSTLKIQRTQQEDSAVYLCASSLEFSGRGIQETQYFGPGTRLLVL.